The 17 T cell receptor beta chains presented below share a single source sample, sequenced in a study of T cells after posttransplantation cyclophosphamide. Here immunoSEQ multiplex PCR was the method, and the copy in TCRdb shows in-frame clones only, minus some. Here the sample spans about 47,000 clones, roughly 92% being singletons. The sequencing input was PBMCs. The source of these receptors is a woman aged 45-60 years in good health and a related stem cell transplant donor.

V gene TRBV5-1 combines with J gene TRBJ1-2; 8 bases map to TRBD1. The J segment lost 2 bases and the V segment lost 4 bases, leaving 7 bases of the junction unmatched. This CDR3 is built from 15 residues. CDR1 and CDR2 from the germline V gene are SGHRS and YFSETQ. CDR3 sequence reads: CASSGRTGLNYGYTF. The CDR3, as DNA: TGCGCCAGCAGCGGAAGGACAGGGCTGAACTATGGCTACACCTTC. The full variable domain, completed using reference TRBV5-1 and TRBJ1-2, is KAGVTQTPRYLIKTRGQQVTLSCSPISGHRSVSWYQQTPGQGLQFLFEYFSETQRNKGNFPGRFSGRQFSNSRSEMNVSTLELGDSALYLCASSGRTGLNYGYTFGSGTRLTVV.

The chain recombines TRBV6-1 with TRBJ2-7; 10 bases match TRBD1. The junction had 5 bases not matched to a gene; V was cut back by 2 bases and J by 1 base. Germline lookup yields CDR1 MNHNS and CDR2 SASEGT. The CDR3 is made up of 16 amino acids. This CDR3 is CASSEIAGQGSYEQYF. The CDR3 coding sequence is TGTGCCAGCAGTGAAATAGCGGGACAGGGGTCCTACGAGCAGTACTTC.

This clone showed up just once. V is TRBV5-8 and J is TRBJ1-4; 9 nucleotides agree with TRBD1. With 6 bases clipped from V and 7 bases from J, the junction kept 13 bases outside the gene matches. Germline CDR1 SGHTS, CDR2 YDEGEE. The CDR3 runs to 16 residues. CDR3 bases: TGTGCCAGCACCTGGTTTATTGTGACAGGGGGTGAAAAACTGTTTTTT. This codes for CASTWFIVTGGEKLFF.

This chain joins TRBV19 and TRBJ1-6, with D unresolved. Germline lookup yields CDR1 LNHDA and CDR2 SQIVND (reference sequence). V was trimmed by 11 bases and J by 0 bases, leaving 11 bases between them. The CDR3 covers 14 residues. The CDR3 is CAVGGISYNSPLHF. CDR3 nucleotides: TGTGCCGTTGGAGGGATCTCCTATAATTCACCCCTCCACTTT.

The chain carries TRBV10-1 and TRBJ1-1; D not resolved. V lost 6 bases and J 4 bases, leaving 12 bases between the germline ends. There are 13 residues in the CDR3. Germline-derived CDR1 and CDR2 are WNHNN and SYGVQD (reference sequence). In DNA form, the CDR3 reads TGCGCCAGCAGCGGTCGGGGTTCCACTGAAGCTTTCTTT. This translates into CASSGRGSTEAFF.

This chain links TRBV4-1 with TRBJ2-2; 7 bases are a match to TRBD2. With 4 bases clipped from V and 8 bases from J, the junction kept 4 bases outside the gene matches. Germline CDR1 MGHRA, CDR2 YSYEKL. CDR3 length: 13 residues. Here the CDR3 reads CASSPGLVGELFF. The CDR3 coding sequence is TGCGCCAGCAGCCCCGGACTAGTTGGGGAGCTGTTTTTT.

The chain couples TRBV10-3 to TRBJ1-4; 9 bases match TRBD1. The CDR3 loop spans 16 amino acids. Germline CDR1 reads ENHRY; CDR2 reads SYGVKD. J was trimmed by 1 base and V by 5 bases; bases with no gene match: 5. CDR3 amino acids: CAISTTGGGTNEKLFF. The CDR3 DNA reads TGTGCCATCAGTACGACAGGGGGGGGAACTAATGAAAAACTGTTTTTT.

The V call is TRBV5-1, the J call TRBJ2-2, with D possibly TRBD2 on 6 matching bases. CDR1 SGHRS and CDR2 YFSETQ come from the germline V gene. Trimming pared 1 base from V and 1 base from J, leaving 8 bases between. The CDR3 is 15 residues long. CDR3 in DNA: TGCGCCAGCAGCTTGAGCGGGCAGAACACCGGGGAGCTGTTTTTT. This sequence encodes CASSLSGQNTGELFF.

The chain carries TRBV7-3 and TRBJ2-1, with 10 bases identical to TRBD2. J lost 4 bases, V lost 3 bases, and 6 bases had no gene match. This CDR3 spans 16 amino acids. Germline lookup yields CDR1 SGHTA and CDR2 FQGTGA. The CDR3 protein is CASSFRASGGYNEQFF. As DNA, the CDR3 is TGTGCCAGCAGCTTCCGGGCTAGCGGGGGTTACAATGAGCAGTTCTTC.

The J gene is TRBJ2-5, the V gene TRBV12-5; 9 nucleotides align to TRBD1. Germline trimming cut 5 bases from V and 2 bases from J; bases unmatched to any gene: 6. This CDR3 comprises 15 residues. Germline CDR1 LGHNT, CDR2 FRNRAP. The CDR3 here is CASGLHGQGQETQYF. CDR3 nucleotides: TGTGCTAGTGGTCTCCATGGACAGGGGCAAGAGACCCAGTACTTC.

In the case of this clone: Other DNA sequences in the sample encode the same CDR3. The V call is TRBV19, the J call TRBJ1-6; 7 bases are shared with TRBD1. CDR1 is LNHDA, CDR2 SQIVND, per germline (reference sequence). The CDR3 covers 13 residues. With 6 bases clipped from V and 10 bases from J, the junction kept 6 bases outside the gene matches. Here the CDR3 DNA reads TGTGCCAGTAGGCGGCAGGGGGAATCACCCCTCCACTTT. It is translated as CASRRQGESPLHF.

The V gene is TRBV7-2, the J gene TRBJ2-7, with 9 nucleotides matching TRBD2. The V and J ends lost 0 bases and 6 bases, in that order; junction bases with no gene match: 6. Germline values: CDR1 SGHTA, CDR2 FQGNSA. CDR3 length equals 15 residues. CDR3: CASSLAGTSRAEQYF. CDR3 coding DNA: TGTGCCAGCAGCTTAGCGGGGACTAGCAGGGCCGAGCAGTACTTC.

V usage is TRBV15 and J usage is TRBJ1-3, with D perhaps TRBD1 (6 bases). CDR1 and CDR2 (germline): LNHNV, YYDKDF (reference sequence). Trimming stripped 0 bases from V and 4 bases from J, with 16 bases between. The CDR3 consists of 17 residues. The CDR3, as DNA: TGTGCCACCAGCAGAGATCTGGGAAGGGGGGGAGGAAACACCATATATTTT. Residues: CATSRDLGRGGGNTIYF. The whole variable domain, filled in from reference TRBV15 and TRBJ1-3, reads DAMVIQNPRYQVTQFGKPVTLSCSQTLNHNVMYWYQQKSSQAPKLLFHYYDKDFNNEADTPDNFQSRRPNTSFCFLDIRSPGLGDTAMYLCATSRDLGRGGGNTIYFGEGSWLTVV.

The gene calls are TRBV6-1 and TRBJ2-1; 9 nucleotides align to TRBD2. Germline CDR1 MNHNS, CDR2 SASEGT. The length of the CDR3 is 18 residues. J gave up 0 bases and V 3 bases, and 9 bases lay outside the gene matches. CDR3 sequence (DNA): TGTGCCAGCAGTGACCCAACCTTAGCGGGGGACTCCTACAATGAGCAGTTCTTC. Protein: CASSDPTLAGDSYNEQFF.

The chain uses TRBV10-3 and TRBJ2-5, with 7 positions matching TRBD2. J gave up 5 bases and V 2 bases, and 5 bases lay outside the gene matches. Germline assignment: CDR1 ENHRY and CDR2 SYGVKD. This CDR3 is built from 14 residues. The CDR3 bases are TGTGCCATCAGTGAGGTGGGGGAGGGGGAGACCCAGTACTTC. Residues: CAISEVGEGETQYF.

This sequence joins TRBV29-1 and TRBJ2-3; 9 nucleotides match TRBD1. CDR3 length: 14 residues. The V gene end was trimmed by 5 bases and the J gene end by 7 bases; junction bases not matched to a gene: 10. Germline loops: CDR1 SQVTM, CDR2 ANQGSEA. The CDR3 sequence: CSVRTGAAGNTQYF. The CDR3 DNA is TGCAGCGTTAGGACAGGGGCCGCAGGGAATACGCAGTATTTT.

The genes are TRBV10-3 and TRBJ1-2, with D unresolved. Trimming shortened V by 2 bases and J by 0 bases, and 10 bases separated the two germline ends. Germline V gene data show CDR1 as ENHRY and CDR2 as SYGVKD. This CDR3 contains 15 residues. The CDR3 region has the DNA TGTGCCATCAGTGAGGGATCAGGCGCTAACTATGGCTACACCTTC. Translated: CAISEGSGANYGYTF.